This TCR beta chain was sequenced during a study of blood T cell repertoires in COVID-19. For the study at large: The United States, Italy and Spain were the sources of the acute and convalescent COVID-19 samples. In each case, the material was cDNA or gDNA derived from T cells, B-cell-depleted T cells, or PBMCs.

Original handling: Nucleated cell number was recorded as an estimate derived from reference gene primer amplification. Repertoires were generated with immunoSEQ multiplex PCR, while TCRdb's copy carries only in-frame clones and drops some. The DNA was the basis for D and trimming; V, J and clone size are from that table. The table includes 110,000 or so clones, 85% to 90% detected once. In Seattle, patients joined the study during active infection and were tracked longitudinally. The CDR3 covers 13 residues. V was clipped by 2 bases and J by 0 bases, with 4 bases between them. CDR1 is PRHDT, CDR2 FYEKMQ, per germline (reference sequence).

Material: peripheral blood. This rearrangement joins TRBV13 to TRBJ1-1, with unresolved D. The clonotype comes from a woman in her sixties with COVID-19, enrolled during active disease. The CDR3: CASSLTVNTEAFF. The CDR3, as DNA: TGTGCCAGCAGCTTAACGGTGAACACTGAAGCTTTCTTT.